This T cell receptor (beta chain) was sequenced during a study of blood T cell repertoires in COVID-19. At the level of the study: Acute-phase and convalescent COVID-19 samples originated in the United States, Italy and Spain. T cells, B-cell-depleted T cells, or PBMCs provided the cDNA or gDNA that served as material.

This CDR3 comprises 15 residues. CDR1 MNHEY and CDR2 SMNVEV come from the germline V gene (reference sequence). With 1 base removed from V and 0 bases from J, the gap between germline ends came to 6 bases. Original data processing: The authors estimated nucleated cell counts from reference gene primer amplification. Produced via immunoSEQ multiplex PCR; TCRdb's table is partial and in-frame only. V, J and clone size reflect that table, while D and trimming were determined from the DNA. The sample lists around 200,000 clones, about 90% occurring once. This clone has a single count. The sequenced sample was peripheral blood. The sequence came from a man between 40 and 49 years old with active or convalescent COVID-19. The chain uses TRBV27 and TRBJ2-2; D gene uncertain. CDR3 DNA: TGTGCCAGCAGTTTATTTCGCGCGAACACCGGGGAGCTGTTTTTT. Its protein product is CASSLFRANTGELFF.